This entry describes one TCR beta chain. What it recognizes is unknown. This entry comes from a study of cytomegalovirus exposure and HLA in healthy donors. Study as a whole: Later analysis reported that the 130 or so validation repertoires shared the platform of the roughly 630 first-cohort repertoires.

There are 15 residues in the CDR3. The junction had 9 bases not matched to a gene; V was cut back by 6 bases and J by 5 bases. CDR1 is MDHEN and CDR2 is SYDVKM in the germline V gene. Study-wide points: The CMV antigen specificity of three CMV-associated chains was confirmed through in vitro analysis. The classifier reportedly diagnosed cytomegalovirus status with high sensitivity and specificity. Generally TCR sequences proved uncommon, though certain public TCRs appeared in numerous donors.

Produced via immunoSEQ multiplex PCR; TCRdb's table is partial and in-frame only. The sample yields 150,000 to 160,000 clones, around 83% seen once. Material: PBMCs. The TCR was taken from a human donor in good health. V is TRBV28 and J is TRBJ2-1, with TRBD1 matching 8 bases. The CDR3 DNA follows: TGTGCCAGCAGCACAACCGGGACAGGAGACAATGAGCAGTTCTTC. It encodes CASSTTGTGDNEQFF.